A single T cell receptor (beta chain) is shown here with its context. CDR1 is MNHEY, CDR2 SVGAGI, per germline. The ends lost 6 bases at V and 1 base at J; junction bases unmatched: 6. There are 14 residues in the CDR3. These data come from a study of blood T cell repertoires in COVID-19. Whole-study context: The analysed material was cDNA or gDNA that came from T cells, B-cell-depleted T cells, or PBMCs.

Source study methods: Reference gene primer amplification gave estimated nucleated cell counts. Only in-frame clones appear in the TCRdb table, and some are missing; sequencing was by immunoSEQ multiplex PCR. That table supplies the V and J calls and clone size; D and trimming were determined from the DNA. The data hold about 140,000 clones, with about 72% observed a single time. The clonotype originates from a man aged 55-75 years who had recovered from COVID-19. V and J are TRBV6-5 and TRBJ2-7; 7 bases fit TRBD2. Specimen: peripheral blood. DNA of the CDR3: TGTGCCAGCAGGCCCTCCGGGGGGTCCTACGAGCAGTACTTC. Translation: CASRPSGGSYEQYF.